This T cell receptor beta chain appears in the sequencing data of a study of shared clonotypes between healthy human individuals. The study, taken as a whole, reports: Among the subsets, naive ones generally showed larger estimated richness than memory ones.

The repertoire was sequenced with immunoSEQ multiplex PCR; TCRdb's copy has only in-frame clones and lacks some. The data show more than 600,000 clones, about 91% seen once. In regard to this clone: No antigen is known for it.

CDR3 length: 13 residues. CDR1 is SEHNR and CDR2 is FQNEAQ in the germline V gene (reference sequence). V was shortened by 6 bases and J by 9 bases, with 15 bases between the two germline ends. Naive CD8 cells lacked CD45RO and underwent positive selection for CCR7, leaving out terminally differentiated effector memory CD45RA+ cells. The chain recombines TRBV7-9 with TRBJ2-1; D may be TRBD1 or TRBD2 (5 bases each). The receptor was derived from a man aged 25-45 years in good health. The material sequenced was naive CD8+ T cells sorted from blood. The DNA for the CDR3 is TGTGCCAGCAGAGGGGACGCCCGCGGTGAGCAGTTCTTC. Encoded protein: CASRGDARGEQFF.